This TCR beta chain appears in the sequencing data of a study of blood T cell repertoires in COVID-19. Study-wide context: Samples of COVID-19 (acute and convalescent) were obtained from the United States, Italy and Spain. PBMCs, B-cell-depleted T cells, or T cells were the source of the cDNA or gDNA that made up the material.

Authors' data handling: The authors estimated nucleated cell counts from reference gene primer amplification. TCRdb's table, derived via immunoSEQ multiplex PCR, lists solely in-frame clones and lacks some. V and J calls and clone size follow that table, whereas D and trimming were derived from the DNA. Of tens of thousands of clones in the sample, roughly four fifths were seen once. Losses at the gene ends were 4 bases for V and 0 bases for J; bases not matched to a gene: 9. CDR1 and CDR2 (germline): SGHRS, YFSETQ. The CDR3 has 17 amino acids. Sequencing was performed on peripheral blood. This chain connects TRBV5-1 to TRBJ1-1; 10 nucleotides align to TRBD1. The sequence was collected from a human donor in a cohort sampled during active COVID-19. The CDR3 protein is CASSARDRGPMNTEAFF. CDR3 DNA: TGCGCCAGCAGCGCCAGGGACAGGGGCCCAATGAACACTGAAGCTTTCTTT.